This is a list of T cell receptor beta chains from one sample in a study of blood T cell repertoires in COVID-19. TCRdb's table, derived via immunoSEQ multiplex PCR, lists solely in-frame clones and lacks some. The sample yields approximately 200,000 clones, around 84% seen once. The sample comprised peripheral blood. These receptors came from a man aged 40-50 years with acute or convalescent COVID-19. CDR3s include the opening cysteine and the closing phenylalanine or tryptophan. Fields, in order: V gene, clone size, D gene, J gene, CDR3 protein, CDR3 DNA. The D gene is left open where the match is weak. A clone size is listed for some rows: how often the clone was seen (once, few, many), or a class if it is expanded.

>TRBV11-2|few|.|TRBJ1-6
CASSLDIGQRLSNSPLHF
TGTGCCAGCAGCTTAGATATCGGACAGAGACTTTCTAATTCACCCCTCCACTTT
>TRBV15|.|TRBD1|TRBJ1-3
CATSRRTTGGGNTIYF
TGTGCCACCAGCAGACGGACAACAGGGGGCGGAAACACCATATATTTT
>TRBV9|.|.|TRBJ1-1
CASSVGAGAMNTEAFF
TGTGCCAGCAGCGTAGGTGCAGGGGCCATGAACACTGAAGCTTTCTTT
>TRBV30|.|.|TRBJ1-3
CAWRSPDGNSGNTIYF
TGTGCCTGGAGGTCCCCTGACGGGAACTCTGGAAACACCATATATTTT
>TRBV19|.|.|TRBJ1-5
CASSGRGSNQPQHF
TGTGCCAGTAGTGGAAGGGGAAGCAATCAGCCCCAGCATTTT
>TRBV6-5|few|.|TRBJ2-7
CASRGANEQYF
TGTGCCAGCAGGGGGGCCAACGAGCAGTACTTC
>TRBV5-4|.|.|TRBJ2-7
CASSLVAGAYEQYF
TGTGCCAGCAGCTTGGTCGCAGGGGCCTACGAGCAGTACTTC
>TRBV6-5|.|TRBD1|TRBJ1-5
CASRGRQGLNQPQHF
TGTGCCAGCAGGGGGCGACAGGGACTCAATCAGCCCCAGCATTTT
>TRBV30|.|.|TRBJ1-2
CAWSVNRARGGYGYTF
TGTGCCTGGAGTGTAAATCGGGCAAGGGGGGGGTATGGCTACACCTTC
>TRBV5-6|.|TRBD2|TRBJ2-7
CASSSRTSGGYEQYF
TGTGCCAGCAGCTCCCGGACTAGCGGGGGTTACGAGCAGTACTTC
>TRBV9|.|TRBD1|TRBJ1-4
CASSGGTGANEKLFF
TGTGCCAGCAGCGGAGGGACAGGGGCTAATGAAAAACTGTTTTTT
>TRBV19|.|.|TRBJ1-4
CASSDLGATNEKLFF
TGTGCCAGTAGCGATCTAGGGGCTACTAATGAAAAACTGTTTTTT
>TRBV5-1|.|.|TRBJ1-1
CASSLDGQPNTEAFF
TGCGCCAGCAGCTTGGACGGACAGCCGAACACTGAAGCTTTCTTT
>TRBV5-8|.|TRBD1|TRBJ1-5
CASSPSEDRRNQPQHF
TGTGCCAGCAGCCCGTCAGAGGACAGGCGCAATCAGCCCCAGCATTTT
>TRBV1|.|.|TRBJ2-3
CTSMGTSETQYF
TGCACCAGCATGGGGACTAGCGAGACGCAGTATTTT
>TRBV7-9|.|.|TRBJ2-7
CASSPTTSYEQYF
TGTGCCAGCAGCCCAACGACAAGTTACGAGCAGTACTTC
>TRBV5-1|.|.|TRBJ2-1
CASSLVQGLNEQFF
TGCGCCAGCAGCTTGGTTCAGGGACTCAATGAGCAGTTCTTC
>TRBV5-1|.|TRBD1|TRBJ1-1
CASSQDRGAGETEAFF
TGCGCCAGCAGCCAAGACAGGGGGGCTGGAGAAACTGAAGCTTTCTTT
>TRBV19|.|.|TRBJ1-5
CASSIGSGRPQHF
TGTGCCAGTAGTATTGGCAGCGGGCGGCCCCAGCATTTT
>TRBV7-2|few|TRBD2|TRBJ2-1
CASSLPSGIYNEQFF
TGTGCCAGCAGCTTACCTAGCGGTATCTACAATGAGCAGTTCTTC
>TRBV28|few|.|TRBJ1-5
CASSLLSGINQPQHF
TGTGCCAGCAGTTTGTTATCAGGGATCAATCAGCCCCAGCATTTT
>TRBV15|.|.|TRBJ2-3
CATSRGTTVGGTDTQYF
TGTGCCACCAGCAGAGGAACAACCGTAGGAGGCACAGATACGCAGTATTTT
>TRBV7-9|.|.|TRBJ1-4
CASSLGHWEKLFF
TGTGCCAGCAGTTTGGGACATTGGGAAAAACTGTTTTTT
>TRBV11-2|.|.|TRBJ2-7
CASSQTAGRTKQYF
TGTGCCAGCAGCCAAACAGCTGGCAGAACGAAGCAGTACTTC
>TRBV4-2|few|TRBD1|TRBJ1-4
CASSQEPQGGYEKLFF
TGTGCCAGCAGCCAAGAGCCACAGGGGGGCTATGAAAAACTGTTTTTT
>TRBV4-1|.|.|TRBJ1-1
CASSQDGRGAEAFF
TGCGCCAGCAGCCAAGATGGCAGGGGCGCTGAAGCTTTCTTT
>TRBV29-1|once|TRBD1|TRBJ2-6
CSAQGAGANVPTF
TGCAGCGCTCAGGGGGCTGGGGCCAACGTCCCGACTTTC
>TRBV10-2|.|.|TRBJ2-3
CASSEWVGVTSTDTQYF
TGCGCCAGCAGTGAGTGGGTAGGGGTTACGAGCACAGATACGCAGTATTTT
>TRBV5-1|once|.|TRBJ2-1
CASSLGPGGHSSYNEQFF
TGCGCCAGCAGCCTGGGACCGGGGGGACATAGCTCCTACAATGAGCAGTTCTTC
>TRBV28|few|TRBD1|TRBJ2-5
CASSPPLRDRGQETQYF
TGTGCCAGCAGTCCGCCTCTCCGGGACAGGGGTCAAGAGACCCAGTACTTC
>TRBV5-1|.|.|TRBJ2-1
CASSPGGSYNEQFF
TGCGCCAGCAGCCCGGGGGGCAGCTACAATGAGCAGTTCTTC
>TRBV5-8|.|.|TRBJ1-6
CASSQGPGMTLHF
TGTGCCAGCAGCCAGGGCCCGGGTATGACCCTCCACTTT
>TRBV19|few|.|TRBJ1-1
CASSISGFTEAFF
TGTGCCAGTAGTATTTCCGGGTTTACTGAAGCTTTCTTT
>TRBV20-1|once|.|TRBJ2-3
CSASAPSTDTQYF
TGCAGTGCTAGTGCCCCTAGCACAGATACGCAGTATTTT
>TRBV5-1|.|.|TRBJ1-4
CASSLFGVSNEKLFF
TGCGCCAGCAGCTTGTTCGGGGTTTCTAATGAAAAACTGTTTTTT
>TRBV7-3|once|.|TRBJ2-3
CASSGQTDTQYF
TGTGCCAGCAGCGGCCAGACAGATACGCAGTATTTT
>TRBV11-2|.|.|TRBJ2-7
CASSLGEYEQYF
TGTGCCAGCAGCTTAGGCGAATACGAGCAGTACTTC
>TRBV5-1|.|.|TRBJ1-1
CASSPPNTEAFF
TGCGCCAGCAGCCCCCCTAACACTGAAGCTTTCTTT
>TRBV12-2|.|.|TRBJ1-1
CASRRQRTGEGTEAFF
TGTGCAAGTCGCCGACAAAGGACAGGGGAGGGCACTGAAGCTTTCTTT
>TRBV5-1|.|.|TRBJ1-2
CASSLPGLYGYTF
TGCGCCAGCAGCTTGCCGGGACTCTATGGCTACACCTTC
>TRBV2|.|TRBD1|TRBJ1-1
CASSGQGEAEAFF
TGTGCCAGCAGTGGACAGGGAGAAGCTGAAGCTTTCTTT
>TRBV2|.|.|TRBJ1-4
CASSGEIRGEKLFF
TGTGCCAGCAGCGGAGAAATCCGGGGTGAAAAACTGTTTTTT
>TRBV6-2/TRBV6-3|.|TRBD2|TRBJ2-5
CASSYDAPSGGMETQYF
TGTGCCAGCAGTTATGACGCCCCTAGCGGGGGGATGGAGACCCAGTACTTC
>TRBV11-2|once|TRBD2|TRBJ2-5
CASSLPGTSGETQYF
TGTGCCAGCAGCTTACCCGGGACTAGCGGTGAGACCCAGTACTTC
>TRBV3-1/TRBV3-2|.|.|TRBJ1-1
CASSRGRNTEAFF
TGTGCCAGCAGCCGAGGCAGAAACACTGAAGCTTTCTTT
>TRBV27|few|.|TRBJ1-4
CASSLQGALINEKLFF
TGTGCCAGCAGTTTGCAAGGGGCCCTCATTAATGAAAAACTGTTTTTT
>TRBV18|.|.|TRBJ1-1
CASSPLSGSAEAFF
TGTGCCAGCTCACCACTCTCGGGGAGCGCTGAAGCTTTCTTT
>TRBV4-2|.|.|TRBJ1-6
CASSQSASSYNSPLHF
TGTGCCAGCAGCCAATCTGCGAGCTCCTATAATTCACCCCTCCACTTT
>TRBV7-8|.|TRBD1|TRBJ1-5
CASSTGQGSNQPQHF
TGTGCCAGCAGCACCGGACAGGGATCAAATCAGCCCCAGCATTTT
>TRBV11-2|.|TRBD2|TRBJ2-5
CASSPTPLAGPKTQYF
TGTGCCAGCAGCCCCACACCTCTAGCGGGCCCAAAGACCCAGTACTTC
>TRBV6-6|.|TRBD1|TRBJ1-5
CASSYGTGGSGQPQHF
TGTGCCAGCAGTTACGGGACAGGGGGCTCTGGTCAGCCCCAGCATTTT
>TRBV4-3|.|.|TRBJ2-2
CASSQVTSGNTGELFF
TGCGCCAGCAGCCAAGTCACCAGCGGGAACACCGGGGAGCTGTTTTTT
>TRBV7-9|.|.|TRBJ2-7
CASSQWSSYEQYF
TGTGCCAGCAGCCAATGGAGCTCCTACGAGCAGTACTTC
>TRBV11-3|.|.|TRBJ2-3
CASSLGGPLSTSSTDTQYF
TGTGCCAGCAGCTTAGGGGGGCCTTTATCGACTTCTAGCACAGATACGCAGTATTTT
>TRBV2|.|.|TRBJ2-2
CASARASTGELFF
TGTGCCAGTGCTAGAGCGAGCACCGGGGAGCTGTTTTTT
>TRBV6-2/TRBV6-3|once|.|TRBJ2-2
CASSYRRSTGELFF
TGTGCCAGCAGTTACCGACGGAGCACCGGGGAGCTGTTTTTT
>TRBV6-6|.|.|TRBJ2-2
CASSYRGNTGELFF
TGTGCCAGCAGTTACCGGGGGAACACCGGGGAGCTGTTTTTT
>TRBV29-1|.|TRBD1|TRBJ1-1
CSVAMDREGTEAFF
TGCAGCGTTGCTATGGACAGGGAAGGGACTGAAGCTTTCTTT
>TRBV6-1|.|TRBD1|TRBJ1-1
CASSEPGTVNTEAFF
TGTGCCAGCAGTGAGCCGGGGACAGTAAACACTGAAGCTTTCTTT